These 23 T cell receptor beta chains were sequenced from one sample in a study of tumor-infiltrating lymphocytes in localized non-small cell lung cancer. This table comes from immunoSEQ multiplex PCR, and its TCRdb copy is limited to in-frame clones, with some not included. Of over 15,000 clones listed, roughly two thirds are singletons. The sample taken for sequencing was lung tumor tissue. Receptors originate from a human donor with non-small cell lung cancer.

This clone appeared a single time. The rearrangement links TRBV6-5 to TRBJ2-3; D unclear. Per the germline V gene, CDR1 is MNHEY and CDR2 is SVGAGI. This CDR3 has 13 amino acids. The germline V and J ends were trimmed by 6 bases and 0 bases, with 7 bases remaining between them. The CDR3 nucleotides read TGTGCCAGCAGGGAGTCAAGCACAGATACGCAGTATTTT. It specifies CASRESSTDTQYF.

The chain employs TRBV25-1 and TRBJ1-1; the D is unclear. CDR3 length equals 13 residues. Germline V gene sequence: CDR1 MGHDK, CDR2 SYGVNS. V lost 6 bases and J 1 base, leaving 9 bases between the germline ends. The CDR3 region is CASSLQENTEAFF. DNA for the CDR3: TGTGCCAGCAGCCTTCAGGAGAACACTGAAGCTTTCTTT.

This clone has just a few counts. CDR3 DNA sequence: TGTGCCAGCAGCTTGGAAGGGAGACGAGACAATGAGCAGTTCTTC. Protein: CASSLEGRRDNEQFF. The chain recombines TRBV5-4 with TRBJ2-1; D may be TRBD2 (5 bases). Germline CDR1 is SGHNT and CDR2 is YYREEE (reference sequence). The ends were cut back, 0 bases at V and 5 bases at J, with 12 bases in the middle. The CDR3 extends over 15 amino acids.

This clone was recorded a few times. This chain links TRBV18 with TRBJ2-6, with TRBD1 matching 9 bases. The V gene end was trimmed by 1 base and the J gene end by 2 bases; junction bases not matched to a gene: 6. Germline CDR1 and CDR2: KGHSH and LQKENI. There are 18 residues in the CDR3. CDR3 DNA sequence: TGTGCCAGCTCACCACTGACAGGGGGACTTGCTGGGGCCAACGTCCTGACTTTC. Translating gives CASSPLTGGLAGANVLTF. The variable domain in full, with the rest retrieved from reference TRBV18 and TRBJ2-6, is NAGVMQNPRHLVRRRGQEARLRCSPMKGHSHVYWYRQLPEEGLKFMVYLQKENIIDESGMPKERFSAEFPKEGPSILRIQQVVRGDSAAYFCASSPLTGGLAGANVLTFGAGSRLTVL.

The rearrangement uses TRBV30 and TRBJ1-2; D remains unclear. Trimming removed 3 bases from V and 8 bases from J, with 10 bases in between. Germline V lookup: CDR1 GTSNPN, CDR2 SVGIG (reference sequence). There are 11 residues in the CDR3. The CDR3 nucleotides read TGTGCCTGGAGCAACCAAGTCGGCTACACCTTC. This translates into CAWSNQVGYTF.

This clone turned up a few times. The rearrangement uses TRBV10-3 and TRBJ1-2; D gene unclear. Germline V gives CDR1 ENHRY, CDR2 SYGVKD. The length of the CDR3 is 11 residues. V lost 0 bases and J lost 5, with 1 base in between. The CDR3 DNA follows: TGTGCCATCAGTGAGTCTTATGGCTACACCTTC. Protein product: CAISESYGYTF.

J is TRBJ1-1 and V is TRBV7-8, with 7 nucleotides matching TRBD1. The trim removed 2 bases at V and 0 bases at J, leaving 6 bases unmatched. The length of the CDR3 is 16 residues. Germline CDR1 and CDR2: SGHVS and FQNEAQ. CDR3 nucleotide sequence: TGTGCCAGCAGCTTACGACAGGGTAATATGAACACTGAAGCTTTCTTT. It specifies CASSLRQGNMNTEAFF.

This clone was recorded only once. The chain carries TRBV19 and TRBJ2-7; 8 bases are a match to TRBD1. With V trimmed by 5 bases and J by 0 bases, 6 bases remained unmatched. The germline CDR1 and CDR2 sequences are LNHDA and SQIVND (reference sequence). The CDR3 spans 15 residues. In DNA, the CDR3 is TGTGCCAGTAGTGTCGGACAGGGAAACTCCTACGAGCAGTACTTC. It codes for CASSVGQGNSYEQYF.

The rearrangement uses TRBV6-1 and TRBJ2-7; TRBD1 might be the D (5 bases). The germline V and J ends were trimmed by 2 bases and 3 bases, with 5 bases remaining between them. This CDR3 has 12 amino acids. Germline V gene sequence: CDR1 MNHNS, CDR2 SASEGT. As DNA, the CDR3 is TGTGCCAGCAGTGAACAGGGCTACGAGCAGTACTTC. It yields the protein CASSEQGYEQYF.

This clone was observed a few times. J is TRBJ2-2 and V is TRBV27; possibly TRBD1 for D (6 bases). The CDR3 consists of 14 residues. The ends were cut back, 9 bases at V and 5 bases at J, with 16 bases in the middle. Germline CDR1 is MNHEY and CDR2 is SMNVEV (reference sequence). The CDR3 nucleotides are TGTGCCAGTGCCAGGGGCAGTGGGACCGGGGAGCTGTTTTTT. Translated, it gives CASARGSGTGELFF.

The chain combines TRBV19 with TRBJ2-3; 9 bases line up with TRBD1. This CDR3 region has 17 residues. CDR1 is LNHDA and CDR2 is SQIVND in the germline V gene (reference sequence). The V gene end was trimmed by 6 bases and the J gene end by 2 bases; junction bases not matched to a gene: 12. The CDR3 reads CASSPKAGQGYTDTQYF. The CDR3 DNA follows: TGTGCCAGTAGCCCCAAGGCCGGACAGGGGTACACAGATACGCAGTATTTT.

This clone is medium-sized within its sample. The CDR3 sequence: CASSSGQATYEQYF. For the CDR3, the DNA is TGCGCCAGCAGCTCCGGACAGGCTACCTACGAGCAGTACTTC. This chain connects TRBV5-1 to TRBJ2-7; 7 bases are shared with TRBD1. The CDR3 contains 14 residues. J gave up 2 bases and V 3 bases, and 5 bases lay outside the gene matches. Per germline, CDR1 SGHRS and CDR2 YFSETQ.

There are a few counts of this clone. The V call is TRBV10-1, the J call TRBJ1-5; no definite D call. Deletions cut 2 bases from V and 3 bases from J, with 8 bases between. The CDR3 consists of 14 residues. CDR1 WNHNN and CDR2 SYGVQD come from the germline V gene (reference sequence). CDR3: CASSEAGFNQPQHF. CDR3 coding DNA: TGCGCCAGCAGTGAGGCAGGCTTCAATCAGCCCCAGCATTTT.

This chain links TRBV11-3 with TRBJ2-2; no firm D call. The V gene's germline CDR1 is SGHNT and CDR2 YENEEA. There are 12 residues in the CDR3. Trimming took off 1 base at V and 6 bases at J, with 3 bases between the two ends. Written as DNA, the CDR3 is TGTGCCAGCAGCTTAGGGCCCGGGGAGCTGTTTTTT. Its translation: CASSLGPGELFF.

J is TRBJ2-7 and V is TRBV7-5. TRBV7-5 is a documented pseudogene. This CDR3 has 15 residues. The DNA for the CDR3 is TGTGCCAGAACCCAAGGGGGGACCGCTTCCTACGAGCAGTACTTC. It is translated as CARTQGGTASYEQYF.

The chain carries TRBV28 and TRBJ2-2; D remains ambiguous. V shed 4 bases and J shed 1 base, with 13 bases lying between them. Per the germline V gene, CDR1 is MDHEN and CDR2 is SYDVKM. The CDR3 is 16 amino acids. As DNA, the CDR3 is TGTGCCAGCAGTTCCCCCTCCATGCGGAACACCGGGGAGCTGTTTTTT. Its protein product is CASSSPSMRNTGELFF.

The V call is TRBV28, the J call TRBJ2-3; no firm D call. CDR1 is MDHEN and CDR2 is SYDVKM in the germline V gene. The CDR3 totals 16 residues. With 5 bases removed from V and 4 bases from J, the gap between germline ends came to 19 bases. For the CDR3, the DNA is TGTGCCAGCAGTCCGTTGAGGTATAATGGCGCAGATACGCAGTATTTT. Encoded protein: CASSPLRYNGADTQYF.

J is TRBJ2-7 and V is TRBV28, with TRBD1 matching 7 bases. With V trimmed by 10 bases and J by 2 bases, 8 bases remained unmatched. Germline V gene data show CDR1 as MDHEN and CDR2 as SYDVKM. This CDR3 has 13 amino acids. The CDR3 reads CAITGQGAYEQYF. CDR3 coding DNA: TGTGCCATCACCGGGCAGGGGGCCTACGAGCAGTACTTC.

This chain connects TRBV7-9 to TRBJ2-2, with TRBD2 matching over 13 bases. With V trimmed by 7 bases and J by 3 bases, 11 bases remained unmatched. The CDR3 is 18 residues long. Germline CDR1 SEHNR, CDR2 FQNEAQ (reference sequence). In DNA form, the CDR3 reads TGTGCCAGCATGACCGGGACTAGCGGGGTCCGGGACACCGGGGAGCTGTTTTTT. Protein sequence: CASMTGTSGVRDTGELFF.

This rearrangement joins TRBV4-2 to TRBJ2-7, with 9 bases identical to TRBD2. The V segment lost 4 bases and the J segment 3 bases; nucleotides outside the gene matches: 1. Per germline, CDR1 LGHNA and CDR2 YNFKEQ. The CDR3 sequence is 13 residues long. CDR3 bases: TGTGCCAGCAGCCCGACTAGCGGCTACGAGCAGTACTTC. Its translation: CASSPTSGYEQYF.

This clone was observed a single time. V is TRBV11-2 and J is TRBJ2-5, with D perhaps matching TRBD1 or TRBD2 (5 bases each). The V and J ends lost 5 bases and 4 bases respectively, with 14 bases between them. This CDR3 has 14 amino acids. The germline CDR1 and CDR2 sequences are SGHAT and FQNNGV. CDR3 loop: CASSGGGFGETQYF. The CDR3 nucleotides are TGTGCCAGCAGCGGTGGGGGATTCGGAGAGACCCAGTACTTC.

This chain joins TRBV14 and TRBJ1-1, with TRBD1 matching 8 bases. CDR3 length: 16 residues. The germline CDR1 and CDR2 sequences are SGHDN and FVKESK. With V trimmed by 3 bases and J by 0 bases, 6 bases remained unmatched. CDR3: CASSQNRGGMNTEAFF. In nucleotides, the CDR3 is TGTGCCAGCAGCCAGAACAGGGGGGGGATGAACACTGAAGCTTTCTTT.

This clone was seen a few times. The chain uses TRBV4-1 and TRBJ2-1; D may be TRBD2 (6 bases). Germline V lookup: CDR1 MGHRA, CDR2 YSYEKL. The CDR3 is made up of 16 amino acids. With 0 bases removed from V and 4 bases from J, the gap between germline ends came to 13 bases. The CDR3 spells CASSQEQAGRYNEQFF. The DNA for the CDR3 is TGCGCCAGCAGCCAAGAACAGGCAGGGAGGTACAATGAGCAGTTCTTC.